These 14 T cell receptor beta chains originate from one sample sequenced in a study of T cell responses to AZD1222 COVID-19 vaccine. Data came from immunoSEQ multiplex PCR; TCRdb stores just in-frame clones and leaves some out. Among roughly 120,000 clones listed, 70% to 90% were seen once. The input for sequencing was peripheral blood, taken on day 0 of AZD1222 vaccination. Receptor source: an adult in good health.

The chain couples TRBV4-2 to TRBJ1-3; 9 nucleotides line up with TRBD1. V was pared by 4 bases and J by 1 base, with 5 bases of the junction left unmatched. Germline assignment: CDR1 LGHNA and CDR2 YNFKEQ. The CDR3 has 16 amino acids. CDR3 sequence reads: CASSLIGQGSGNTIYF. The CDR3 coding sequence is TGTGCCAGCAGCCTCATCGGACAGGGGTCTGGAAACACCATATATTTT.

The chain employs TRBV4-1 and TRBJ2-3; possible D gene TRBD2, 6 bases. The V gene's germline CDR1 is MGHRA and CDR2 YSYEKL. The V and J ends lost 0 bases and 4 bases respectively, with 14 bases between them. This CDR3 has 16 residues. The CDR3 protein is CASSQDLRGGADTQYF. The DNA for the CDR3 is TGCGCCAGCAGCCAAGACTTGCGGGGCGGGGCAGATACGCAGTATTTT.

The CDR3 sequence is CASSLEDLSSPLHF. The DNA for the CDR3 is TGTGCCAGCAGCTTAGAGGATCTCAGTTCACCCCTCCACTTT. The rearrangement joins TRBV7-8 to TRBJ1-6, with D hard to call. V lost 1 base and J lost 9, with 10 bases in between. CDR1 SGHVS and CDR2 FQNEAQ come from the germline V gene. The CDR3 runs 14 residues.

The chain joins TRBV4-3 to TRBJ1-1; D may be TRBD1 (6 bases). The CDR3 covers 14 residues. Trimming removed 4 bases from V and 5 bases from J, with 14 bases in between. Germline CDR1 is LGHNA and CDR2 is YSLEER. CDR3 residues: CASSPRPGETEAFF. CDR3 nucleotides: TGCGCCAGCAGCCCTCGGCCAGGGGAAACTGAAGCTTTCTTT.

The chain recombines TRBV28 with TRBJ2-1, with a tentative D call TRBD2 (6 bases). The ends were cut back, 5 bases at V and 9 bases at J, with 11 bases in the middle. The CDR3 loop spans 12 amino acids. Germline assignment: CDR1 MDHEN and CDR2 SYDVKM. This chain's CDR3 is CASSILAFEQFF. As DNA, the CDR3 is TGTGCCAGCAGTATACTAGCATTTGAGCAGTTCTTC. Full variable domain (missing parts from reference TRBV28 and TRBJ2-1): DVKVTQSSRYLVKRTGEKVFLECVQDMDHENMFWYRQDPGLGLRLIYFSYDVKMKEKGDIPEGYSVSREKKERFSLILESASTNQTSMYLCASSILAFEQFFGPGTRLTVL.

The chain joins TRBV29-1 to TRBJ1-2; the D is unclear. The germline V gene encodes CDR1 SQVTM and CDR2 ANQGSEA. The CDR3 has 14 residues. The V and J ends lost 1 base and 8 bases respectively, with 17 bases between them. CDR3 amino acids: CSVEALEQFMGYTF. For the CDR3, the DNA is TGCAGCGTTGAAGCCTTAGAACAGTTCATGGGCTACACCTTC.

This sequence joins TRBV19 and TRBJ2-2, with D perhaps matching TRBD1 (6 bases). CDR3 size: 15 residues. Trimming stripped 5 bases from V and 3 bases from J, with 13 bases between. The germline V gene encodes CDR1 LNHDA and CDR2 SQIVND (reference sequence). The CDR3 loop is CASSSRDTDTGELFF. The CDR3 bases are TGTGCCAGTAGTTCCCGGGACACCGACACCGGGGAGCTGTTTTTT.

The chain uses TRBV18 and TRBJ2-2; the D is unclear. This CDR3 has 13 residues. Germline assignment: CDR1 KGHSH and CDR2 LQKENI. V lost 5 bases to trimming and J lost 0 bases, with 4 bases between them. As DNA, the CDR3 is TGTGCCAGCTCAGCAACGAACACCGGGGAGCTGTTTTTT. It codes for CASSATNTGELFF. Combining the CDR3 with reference TRBV18 and TRBJ2-2 gives the whole variable domain NAGVMQNPRHLVRRRGQEARLRCSPMKGHSHVYWYRQLPEEGLKFMVYLQKENIIDESGMPKERFSAEFPKEGPSILRIQQVVRGDSAAYFCASSATNTGELFFGEGSRLTVL.

The chain uses TRBV7-2 and TRBJ1-1; 7 bases match TRBD1. The CDR3 length is 14 residues. Losses at the gene ends were 4 bases for V and 7 bases for J; bases not matched to a gene: 9. Germline V lookup: CDR1 SGHTA, CDR2 FQGNSA. CDR3 loop: CASSYQGGDSEAFF. CDR3 in DNA: TGTGCCAGCAGCTACCAGGGCGGGGACAGTGAAGCTTTCTTT.

This sequence joins TRBV7-3 and TRBJ2-3; the D is unclear. V lost 4 bases and J 2 bases, leaving 13 bases between the germline ends. This CDR3 contains 15 residues. Per the germline V gene, CDR1 is SGHTA and CDR2 is FQGTGA. Here the CDR3 DNA reads TGTGCCAGCAGCTCCGGCGAGGCGAACACAGATACGCAGTATTTT. Its translation is CASSSGEANTDTQYF.

This clone is classed as medium-sized. The V gene is TRBV3-1 (or the pseudogene TRBV3-2), the J gene TRBJ2-7; no firm D call. Between the trimmed V and J ends, which lost 5 bases and 2 bases, there was a span of 13 bases. In germline, CDR1 is LGHDT, CDR2 YNNKEL (reference sequence). The CDR3 spans 14 residues. For the CDR3, the DNA is TGTGCCAGCAGCGAGAGCTTTGGGGCCTACGAGCAGTACTTC. Translating gives CASSESFGAYEQYF.

This chain connects TRBV9 to TRBJ2-5; D is unclear. V was pared by 0 bases and J by 4 bases, with 13 bases between. This CDR3 is built from 15 residues. Germline assignment: CDR1 SGDLS and CDR2 YYNGEE. The CDR3 loop reads CASSVGSGSLETQYF. CDR3 nucleotide sequence: TGTGCCAGCAGCGTAGGTTCGGGCAGTCTAGAGACCCAGTACTTC.

This chain links TRBV9 with TRBJ2-7, with a tentative D call TRBD2 (6 bases). The V end lost 0 bases, the J end lost 2 bases, and 9 bases lay between the germline ends. Germline V gene sequence: CDR1 SGDLS, CDR2 YYNGEE. The CDR3 runs to 14 residues. The CDR3 sequence: CASSVGGVAYEQYF. CDR3 DNA: TGTGCCAGCAGCGTAGGCGGGGTCGCCTACGAGCAGTACTTC.

The chain carries TRBV5-1 and TRBJ1-1; 9 positions agree with TRBD1. This CDR3 spans 16 amino acids. The germline CDR1 and CDR2 sequences are SGHRS and YFSETQ. With 1 base clipped from V and 4 bases from J, the junction kept 8 bases outside the gene matches. For the CDR3, the DNA is TGCGCCAGCAGCTTGCCGGAGACAGGGGGTCTCACTGAAGCTTTCTTT. Translating gives CASSLPETGGLTEAFF.